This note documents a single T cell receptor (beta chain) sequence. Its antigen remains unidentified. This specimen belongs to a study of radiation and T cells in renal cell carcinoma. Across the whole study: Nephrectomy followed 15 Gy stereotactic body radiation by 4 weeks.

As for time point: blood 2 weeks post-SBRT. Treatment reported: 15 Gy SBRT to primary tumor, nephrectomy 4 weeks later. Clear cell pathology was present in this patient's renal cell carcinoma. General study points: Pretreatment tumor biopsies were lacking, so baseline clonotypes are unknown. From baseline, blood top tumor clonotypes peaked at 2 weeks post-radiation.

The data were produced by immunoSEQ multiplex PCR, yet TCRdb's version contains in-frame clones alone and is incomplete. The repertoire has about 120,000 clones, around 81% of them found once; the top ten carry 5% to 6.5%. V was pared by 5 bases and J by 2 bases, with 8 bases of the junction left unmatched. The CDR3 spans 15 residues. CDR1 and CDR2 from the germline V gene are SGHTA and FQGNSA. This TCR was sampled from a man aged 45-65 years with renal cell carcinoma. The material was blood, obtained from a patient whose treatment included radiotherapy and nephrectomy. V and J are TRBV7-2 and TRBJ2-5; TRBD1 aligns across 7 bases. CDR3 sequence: CASSRYRDSQETQYF. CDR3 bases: TGTGCCAGCAGCCGATACCGGGACAGTCAAGAGACCCAGTACTTC.